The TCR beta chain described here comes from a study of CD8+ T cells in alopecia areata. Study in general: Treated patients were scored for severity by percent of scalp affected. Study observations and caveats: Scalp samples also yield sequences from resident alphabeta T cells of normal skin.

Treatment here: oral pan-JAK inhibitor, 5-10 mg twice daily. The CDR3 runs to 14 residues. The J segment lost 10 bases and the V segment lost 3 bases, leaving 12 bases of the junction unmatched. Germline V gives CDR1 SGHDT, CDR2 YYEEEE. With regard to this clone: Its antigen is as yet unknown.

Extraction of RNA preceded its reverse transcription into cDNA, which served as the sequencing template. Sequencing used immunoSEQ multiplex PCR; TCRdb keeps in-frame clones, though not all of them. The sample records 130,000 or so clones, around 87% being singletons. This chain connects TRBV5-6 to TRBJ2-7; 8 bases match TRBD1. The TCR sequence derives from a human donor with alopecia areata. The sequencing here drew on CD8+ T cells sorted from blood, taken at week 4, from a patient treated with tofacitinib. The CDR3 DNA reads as TGTGCCAGCAGCTCCGGGACAGGATACTTTGATCAGTACTTC. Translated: CASSSGTGYFDQYF.